This TCR beta chain is drawn from a study of blood T cell repertoires in COVID-19. Sequencing was performed with immunoSEQ multiplex PCR; in TCRdb, only in-frame clones are kept and a portion is missing. Altogether 150,000 or so clones are present, about 92% being singletons, with the ten largest covering under 2%. V was cut by 1 base and J by 8 bases, with 18 bases left in between. Germline loops: CDR1 LNHDA, CDR2 SQIVND (reference sequence). The CDR3 has 17 residues. The sample comprised peripheral blood. The V call is TRBV19, the J call TRBJ1-6; D remains unclear. The receptor's source is a woman aged 55-70 years with COVID-19, enrolled during active disease. The DNA for the CDR3 is TGTGCCAGTAGTATAGCCCGCCGGGGAGGGAGGGATTCACCCCTCCACTTT. Amino acids: CASSIARRGGRDSPLHF.